The next 26 T cell receptor beta chains were all read from a single sample in a study of control samples from healthy donors and cancer patients. Libraries were prepared by immunoSEQ multiplex PCR; TCRdb keeps only in-frame clonotypes and omits some of them. The sample consists of about 130,000 clones, 85% to 95% of them appearing once. The specimen sequenced was PBMCs. These receptors were obtained from a man older than 75 with head and neck cancer.

The J gene is TRBJ2-6, the V gene TRBV25-1; tentative D call: TRBD2 (5 bases). Trimming shortened V by 0 bases and J by 2 bases, and 8 bases separated the two germline ends. The germline V gene has CDR1 MGHDK and CDR2 SYGVNS. The CDR3 is 16 amino acids. CDR3 in amino acids: CASSEYRGAGANVLTF. The CDR3 bases are TGTGCCAGCAGTGAATATCGGGGTGCTGGGGCCAACGTCCTGACTTTC.

The chain has TRBV27 and TRBJ2-3, with 11 bases lining up with TRBD2. CDR3 size: 16 residues. With V trimmed by 9 bases and J by 0 bases, 8 bases remained unmatched. Germline V gene sequence: CDR1 MNHEY, CDR2 SMNVEV (reference sequence). The CDR3 sequence: CASKALAGGSTDTQYF. The DNA for the CDR3 is TGTGCCAGTAAGGCTCTAGCGGGAGGTAGCACAGATACGCAGTATTTT.

This chain connects TRBV6-5 to TRBJ1-3, with D possibly matching TRBD1 (5 bases). Trimming left V 10 bases short and J 0 bases short, with 10 bases between. The CDR3 contains 13 residues. Germline V gives CDR1 MNHEY, CDR2 SVGAGI. The CDR3 DNA is TGTGCCATACAGGCCTACTCTGGAAACACCATATATTTT. It translates to CAIQAYSGNTIYF.

This chain connects TRBV19 to TRBJ2-1; 12 bases map to TRBD1. Trimming took 5 bases from V and 2 from J; bases not matched to a gene: 16. The CDR3 runs to 20 residues. The germline gives CDR1 LNHDA, CDR2 SQIVND (reference sequence). The CDR3: CASSLGRGQGAVRTYNEQFF. CDR3 DNA: TGTGCCAGTAGTTTAGGGAGGGGACAGGGGGCCGTTAGAACCTACAATGAGCAGTTCTTC.

The rearrangement joins TRBV27 to TRBJ1-1; D unresolved. Germline V gene sequence: CDR1 MNHEY, CDR2 SMNVEV (reference sequence). The V gene lost 4 bases and the J gene lost 1 base, with 7 bases spanning the gap. The CDR3 is 13 residues long. In nucleotides, the CDR3 is TGTGCCAGCAGTTACAGACAGAACACTGAAGCTTTCTTT. Amino acid sequence: CASSYRQNTEAFF.

This clone was counted once. The V gene is TRBV24-1, the J gene TRBJ1-5; tentative D call: TRBD1 (6 bases). The V and J ends lost 5 bases and 4 bases respectively, with 8 bases between them. This CDR3 has 13 amino acids. Germline V gene sequence: CDR1 KGHDR, CDR2 SFDVKD. CDR3 loop: CATSATGNQPQHF. Written as DNA, the CDR3 is TGTGCCACCAGTGCTACAGGGAATCAGCCCCAGCATTTT.

This chain connects TRBV7-8 to TRBJ1-6; perhaps TRBD1 as D (5 bases). This CDR3 is 14 amino acids long. Germline V gene lookup returns CDR1 SGHVS and CDR2 FQNEAQ. Trimming cost V 7 bases and J 10 bases, with 17 bases left between them. In DNA, the CDR3 is TGTGCCAGCACCCCTCTGGAGGGGAGATCACCCCTCCACTTT. Its protein is CASTPLEGRSPLHF.

The chain employs TRBV25-1 and TRBJ2-7, with 8 bases matching TRBD1. Germline V lookup: CDR1 MGHDK, CDR2 SYGVNS. The CDR3 loop spans 12 amino acids. Trimming took 6 bases from V and 6 from J; bases not matched to a gene: 4. The CDR3 coding sequence is TGTGCCAGCAGCCGGACAGGGTCCGAGCAGTACTTC. It translates to CASSRTGSEQYF.

V gene TRBV3-1 (or the pseudogene TRBV3-2) combines with J gene TRBJ1-2, with D perhaps matching TRBD1 (5 bases). The CDR3 runs to 13 residues. The V gene lost 4 bases and the J gene lost 8 bases, with 14 bases spanning the gap. In germline, CDR1 is LGHDT, CDR2 YNNKEL (reference sequence). The CDR3: CASSLRWGPGYTF. CDR3 DNA: TGTGCCAGCAGCCTAAGGTGGGGCCCCGGCTACACCTTC.

The chain couples TRBV2 to TRBJ2-3, with 10 bases fitting TRBD2. Germline V CDR1 and CDR2: SNHLY, FYNNEI. V gave up 5 bases and J gave up 2 bases; unmatched junction bases: 16. This CDR3 region has 19 residues. CDR3 DNA: TGTGCCAGCAGTTCCGGACTAGCGGCCGGGAGTGGGTACACAGATACGCAGTATTTT. The encoded protein is CASSSGLAAGSGYTDTQYF.

V gene TRBV30 combines with J gene TRBJ1-2; 8 positions agree with TRBD1. Germline CDR1 is GTSNPN and CDR2 is SVGIG (reference sequence). CDR3 length equals 15 residues. Unmatched junction bases numbered 9, after V lost 6 bases and J lost 0 bases. CDR3 protein: CACRNRDRPNYGYTF. The CDR3, as DNA: TGTGCCTGCCGGAACCGGGACAGGCCTAACTATGGCTACACCTTC.

The V gene is TRBV7-9, the J gene TRBJ2-7; 7 nucleotides agree with TRBD1. The CDR3 extends over 17 amino acids. Trimming at V came to 0 bases and at J to 2 bases, leaving 10 bases not matched to a gene. Germline lookup yields CDR1 SEHNR and CDR2 FQNEAQ (reference sequence). The CDR3 DNA follows: TGTGCCAGCAGCTTAGCAAGGACAGGCCCAGGTACCTACGAGCAGTACTTC. This codes for CASSLARTGPGTYEQYF.

The chain employs TRBV5-4 and TRBJ2-1; D not resolved. V lost 0 bases and J 5 bases, leaving 15 bases between the germline ends. The CDR3 runs to 16 residues. CDR1 is SGHNT, CDR2 YYREEE, per germline (reference sequence). For the CDR3, the DNA is TGTGCCAGCAGCTTGGAGGTGTTTAGCAGAAACAATGAGCAGTTCTTC. Protein sequence: CASSLEVFSRNNEQFF.

The chain uses TRBV6-4 and TRBJ2-2, with 9 bases matching TRBD2. Germline V gives CDR1 MRHNA, CDR2 SNTAGT. CDR3 length: 18 amino acids. The V and J ends lost 4 bases and 5 bases, in that order; junction bases with no gene match: 14. The CDR3 spells CASSVGTGAGGVTGELFF. Written as DNA, the CDR3 is TGTGCCAGCAGTGTTGGGACCGGAGCGGGAGGAGTAACCGGGGAGCTGTTTTTT.

J is TRBJ2-7 and V is TRBV11-3; 7 bases fit TRBD2. The CDR3 extends over 15 amino acids. V gave up 2 bases and J gave up 0 bases; unmatched junction bases: 4. CDR1 is SGHNT, CDR2 YENEEA, per germline. The CDR3 nucleotides read TGTGCCAGCAGCTTATTTCCGGGGGGCTCCTACGAGCAGTACTTC. Protein sequence: CASSLFPGGSYEQYF.

V usage is TRBV5-1 and J usage is TRBJ2-1; 9 positions agree with TRBD2. V trimming: 1 base; J trimming: 4 bases; junction bases outside the gene matches: 12. This CDR3 is 18 amino acids long. Germline V gene sequence: CDR1 SGHRS, CDR2 YFSETQ. In DNA form, the CDR3 reads TGCGCCAGCAGCTTGACCCCCCGACTAGCGGATGAGTACAATGAGCAGTTCTTC. Its protein product is CASSLTPRLADEYNEQFF. The whole variable domain, filled in from reference TRBV5-1 and TRBJ2-1, reads KAGVTQTPRYLIKTRGQQVTLSCSPISGHRSVSWYQQTPGQGLQFLFEYFSETQRNKGNFPGRFSGRQFSNSRSEMNVSTLELGDSALYLCASSLTPRLADEYNEQFFGPGTRLTVL.

The CDR3 DNA is TGCGCCAGCAGCCAAGATAGGCAGGGGGCAGACACCATATATTTT. Translating it yields CASSQDRQGADTIYF. J is TRBJ1-3 and V is TRBV4-1, with 8 bases lining up with TRBD1. The CDR3 contains 15 residues. Trimming removed 0 bases from V and 8 bases from J; junction bases left unmatched: 6. Germline V gives CDR1 MGHRA, CDR2 YSYEKL.

This clone appeared a single time. The CDR3 loop reads CASSEPGRGSYEQYF. The DNA for the CDR3 is TGTGCCAGCAGTGAACCCGGGCGGGGCTCCTACGAGCAGTACTTC. V gene TRBV6-1 combines with J gene TRBJ2-7, with a possible D match to TRBD2 (6 bases). Trimming stripped 2 bases from V and 0 bases from J, with 11 bases between. This CDR3 has 15 residues. Germline V CDR1 and CDR2: MNHNS, SASEGT.

This clone appeared a few times. The DNA of the CDR3 is TGCGCCAGCAGCTTGGGACCGACTAGCATCCACGAGCAGTACTTC. Its protein product is CASSLGPTSIHEQYF. V is TRBV5-1 and J is TRBJ2-7; 7 bases match TRBD2. CDR1 SGHRS and CDR2 YFSETQ come from the germline V gene. J gave up 5 bases and V 0 bases, and 8 bases lay outside the gene matches. This CDR3 is built from 15 residues.

The chain's CDR3 is CAWSDGGAPYGYTF. CDR3 DNA: TGTGCCTGGAGTGACGGGGGCGCCCCATATGGCTACACCTTC. The chain uses TRBV30 and TRBJ1-2, with D perhaps TRBD1 (6 bases). The CDR3 contains 14 residues. CDR1 and CDR2 from the germline V gene are GTSNPN and SVGIG (reference sequence). The germline V and J ends were trimmed by 1 base and 5 bases, with 14 bases remaining between them.

The chain is built from TRBV5-1 and TRBJ2-3; 9 nucleotides agree with TRBD1. J lost 1 base, V lost 1 base, and 1 base had no gene match. Germline CDR1 SGHRS, CDR2 YFSETQ. This CDR3 region has 15 residues. CDR3 amino acids: CASSLRDRGTDTQYF. For the CDR3, the DNA is TGCGCCAGCAGCTTGCGGGACAGGGGCACAGATACGCAGTATTTT. Drawing the rest from reference TRBV5-1 and TRBJ2-3, the complete variable domain is KAGVTQTPRYLIKTRGQQVTLSCSPISGHRSVSWYQQTPGQGLQFLFEYFSETQRNKGNFPGRFSGRQFSNSRSEMNVSTLELGDSALYLCASSLRDRGTDTQYFGPGTRLTVL.

In the case of this clone: Different DNA sequences within this sample yield the same CDR3. The V gene is TRBV3-1 (or the pseudogene TRBV3-2), the J gene TRBJ2-1; no clear D gene. V was cut by 1 base and J by 10 bases, with 5 bases left in between. Germline values: CDR1 LGHDT, CDR2 YNNKEL (reference sequence). The CDR3 is 11 residues long. The CDR3 protein is CASSQVDEQFF. The CDR3 DNA sequence: TGTGCCAGCAGCCAAGTAGACGAGCAGTTCTTC.

V is TRBV3-1 (or the pseudogene TRBV3-2) and J is TRBJ1-6, with 12 bases identical to TRBD1. After removal of 0 bases from V and 8 bases from J, the junction contained 8 bases not matched to a gene. In germline, CDR1 is LGHDT, CDR2 YNNKEL (reference sequence). This CDR3 region has 18 residues. CDR3 amino acids: CASSQERGTGGMDSPLHF. CDR3 bases: TGTGCCAGCAGCCAAGAGAGGGGGACAGGGGGCATGGATTCACCCCTCCACTTT.

V and J are TRBV6-1 and TRBJ2-5; 7 nucleotides match TRBD2. With 4 bases clipped from V and 5 bases from J, the junction kept 13 bases outside the gene matches. Germline CDR1 is MNHNS and CDR2 is SASEGT. The CDR3 totals 16 residues. CDR3 amino acids: CASSGAGGVQLETQYF. CDR3 in DNA: TGTGCCAGCAGTGGGGCTGGGGGGGTTCAATTGGAGACCCAGTACTTC.

V usage is TRBV5-6 and J usage is TRBJ1-2; tentative D call: TRBD1 (5 bases). Trimming pared 0 bases from V and 6 bases from J, leaving 27 bases between. The CDR3 consists of 19 residues. Germline V gene data show CDR1 as SGHDT and CDR2 as YYEEEE. The chain's CDR3 is CASSLGTAGTGVWGHGYTF. The CDR3 DNA is TGTGCCAGCAGCTTGGGAACCGCCGGGACTGGTGTTTGGGGCCATGGCTACACCTTC.

This sequence joins TRBV18 and TRBJ2-7; D might be TRBD2 (5 bases). This CDR3 spans 13 amino acids. CDR1 KGHSH and CDR2 LQKENI come from the germline V gene. Trimming cost V 4 bases and J 2 bases, with 9 bases left between them. CDR3 bases: TGTGCCAGCTCACGGACTCATACCTACGAGCAGTACTTC. Its protein is CASSRTHTYEQYF.